The clone carrying this T cell receptor (beta chain) was seen just once. What it binds is unknown. Treatment indicated: roughly 10-day PBMC culture with coronavirus spike peptide pools or control peptides (ViraFEST assay). The study sequenced cultured CD4+ T cell DNA using the Oncomine TCR Beta short-read assay. TCRdb recomputed calls from the PCR reads with MiXCR, one row per CDR3 protein. The repertoire consists of some 6,800 distinct CDR3 sequences, with roughly 73% occurring once and the leading ten covering around 17%. The CDR3 has 13 residues. V was shortened by 4 bases and J by 0 bases, with 7 bases between the two germline ends. Germline lookup yields CDR1 ENHRY and CDR2 SYGVKD. The data originate from a study of vaccination and CD4 T cells after COVID-19.

V is TRBV10-3 and J is TRBJ2-7; no reliable D call. The TCR was taken from a human donor who had recovered from COVID-19. Sequenced input: CD4+ T cells from blood, cultured in vitro. For the CDR3, the DNA is TGTGCCATCAGTGGTGGAAGCTCCTACGAGCAGTACTTC. As protein: CAISGGSSYEQYF.